This TCR beta chain was captured in a study of CD8 T cells in ankylosing spondylitis. Study-wide results and caveats: Disease-linked clones proved CD8+ and comparatively uncommon in peripheral blood.

As to this clonotype: Its cognate antigen is unknown. A junction boundary mismatches the germline segment, possibly from a read error.

TCRdb passed the 5' RACE reads through MiXCR, listing each CDR3 protein once. The repertoire holds about 250,000 distinct CDR3 sequences, with around 8% as singletons. The sequence was obtained from a female donor with ankylosing spondylitis or in good health (not recorded which). Material for sequencing was blood, either unsorted or a sorted T cell fraction (not recorded which).

This CDR3 is CANSPRSAGTNNEQFF. The CDR3 DNA reads TGTGCCAACTCACCCCGGTCGGCGGGAACTAACAATGAGCAGTTCTTC. V is TRBV18 and J is TRBJ2-1, with D perhaps TRBD2 (6 bases). The germline CDR1 and CDR2 sequences are KGHSH and LQKENI. The CDR3 runs 16 residues.